These 20 T cell receptor beta chains were sequenced from one sample in a study of T cell repertoires in cytomegalovirus infection. TCRdb independently ran MiXCR on the reads; one entry per CDR3 protein. The table shows around 450,000 distinct CDR3 sequences, with 30% to 40% occurring only once. Sequencing was performed on PBMCs. The receptors stem from a human donor in good health (CMV status not recorded). Some clones in this sample may be carry-over from other donors' samples.

The J gene is TRBJ2-3, the V gene TRBV11-1; D gene unclear. With 5 bases removed from V and 6 bases from J, the gap between germline ends came to 18 bases. There are 15 residues in the CDR3. From germline, CDR1 is SGHAT and CDR2 FQDESV (reference sequence). This CDR3 is CASSPTVWVRDTQYF. The CDR3 nucleotides are TGTGCCAGCAGCCCCACCGTGTGGGTGAGGGATACGCAGTATTTT.

This clonotype came up a few times. The chain is built from TRBV7-2 and TRBJ1-2; no definite D call. This CDR3 contains 12 residues. The germline V and J ends were trimmed by 1 base and 8 bases, with 8 bases remaining between them. The germline gives CDR1 SGHTA, CDR2 FQGNSA. Written as DNA, the CDR3 is TGTGCCAGCAGCTTAGTTGGGGTCGGCTACACCTTC. This gives the protein CASSLVGVGYTF.

The chain links TRBV19 to TRBJ2-2; D gene ambiguous. Deletions cut 6 bases from V and 4 bases from J, with 15 bases between. CDR3 size: 15 residues. Germline V CDR1 and CDR2: LNHDA, SQIVND (reference sequence). CDR3 in DNA: TGTGCCAGTAGGCCCCGTGAGCCCCCCACCGGGGAGCTGTTTTTT. This sequence encodes CASRPREPPTGELFF.

In its sample, this clonotype was seen a few times. The V call is TRBV20-1, the J call TRBJ2-1; TRBD2 matches 8 bases. CDR1 and CDR2 from the germline V gene are DFQATT and SNEGSKA (reference sequence). Germline trimming cut 3 bases from V and 7 bases from J; bases unmatched to any gene: 8. The CDR3 covers 14 residues. The CDR3 DNA reads TGCAGTGCTAGTTTATCGGGGGGGCCTAATGAGCAGTTCTTC. Its protein product is CSASLSGGPNEQFF.

This clonotype was found a few times. J is TRBJ1-5 and V is TRBV19; D not resolved. Trimming removed 0 bases from V and 4 bases from J, with 4 bases in between. Germline values: CDR1 LNHDA, CDR2 SQIVND (reference sequence). The CDR3 has 13 amino acids. CDR3: CASSIDWNQPQHF. CDR3 sequence (DNA): TGTGCCAGTAGTATAGACTGGAATCAGCCCCAGCATTTT.

The rearrangement joins TRBV20-1 to TRBJ1-5; TRBD1 is a possible D gene (5 bases). The CDR3 totals 13 residues. Germline values: CDR1 DFQATT, CDR2 SNEGSKA (reference sequence). Trimming pared 0 bases from V and 7 bases from J, leaving 10 bases between. CDR3 nucleotide sequence: TGCAGTGCTAGAGAGGAGGGGCTACAGCCCCAGCATTTT. Translation gives CSAREEGLQPQHF.

This clonotype was observed at least ten times. V is TRBV12-3 or TRBV12-4 and J is TRBJ1-1, with D possibly matching TRBD1 (6 bases). The CDR3 has 13 residues. Trimming left V 7 bases short and J 1 base short, with 10 bases between. CDR3 sequence: CASTRQENTEAFF. CDR3 coding DNA: TGTGCCAGCACTCGACAGGAGAACACTGAAGCTTTCTTT.

A few counts support this clonotype. The chain recombines TRBV2 with TRBJ1-5; the match to TRBD1 covers 8 bases. V was pared by 3 bases and J by 2 bases, with 6 bases of the junction left unmatched. Germline loops: CDR1 SNHLY, CDR2 FYNNEI. This CDR3 is built from 16 residues. CDR3 protein: CASSDRGLRGNQPQHF. In DNA, the CDR3 is TGTGCCAGCAGTGACAGGGGGCTGAGGGGCAATCAGCCCCAGCATTTT.

This clonotype was recorded many times. The germline gene is not matched at one end of the junction; a read error may be the cause. The V gene is TRBV28, the J gene TRBJ1-6; no firm D call. Germline CDR1 and CDR2: MDHEN and SYDVKM. The CDR3 is 15 residues long. As DNA, the CDR3 is TGTGCCAGCAGGGCGACGGGCAAGGCGTCTCTTGCGTCGGACTTT. It encodes CASRATGKASLASDF.

The chain combines TRBV29-1 with TRBJ2-5; 12 bases fit TRBD2. V lost 0 bases and J lost 0; bases outside the gene matches: 2. The V gene's germline CDR1 is SQVTM and CDR2 ANQGSEA. The CDR3 is made up of 16 amino acids. The DNA of the CDR3 is TGCAGCGTTGAAGAACTAGCGGGGGGAAACCAAGAGACCCAGTACTTC. It encodes CSVEELAGGNQETQYF. The variable domain in full, completed from reference TRBV29-1 and TRBJ2-5, reads SAVISQKPSRDICQRGTSLTIQCQVDSQVTMMFWYRQQPGQSLTLIATANQGSEATYESGFVIDKFPISRPNLTFSTLTVSNMSPEDSSIYLCSVEELAGGNQETQYFGPGTRLLVL.

As regards this clonotype: The junction departs from the called germline gene at one end, perhaps through a read error. The gene calls are TRBV6-6 and TRBJ1-5; D may be TRBD1 (6 bases). Germline V lookup: CDR1 MNHNY, CDR2 SVGAGI (reference sequence). The CDR3 contains 20 residues. Here the CDR3 reads CASSYRTRDIVITGNKPQHF. In nucleotides, the CDR3 is TGTGCCAGCAGTTACCGGACTAGGGACATCGTAATTACCGGCAATAAGCCCCAGCATTTT.

The chain couples TRBV15 to TRBJ1-2; maybe TRBD1 (5 bases). Germline V gene sequence: CDR1 LNHNV, CDR2 YYDKDF (reference sequence). Deletions cut 6 bases from V and 0 bases from J, with 14 bases between. This CDR3 comprises 15 residues. The CDR3 here is CATRKTGAPNYGYTF. DNA of the CDR3: TGTGCCACCAGGAAAACAGGCGCGCCTAACTATGGCTACACCTTC.

This clonotype was counted ten times or more. The chain is built from TRBV24-1 and TRBJ1-3; D remains unclear. The V gene's germline CDR1 is KGHDR and CDR2 SFDVKD. Trimming left V 6 bases short and J 0 bases short, with 23 bases between. The CDR3 runs to 19 residues. The CDR3 DNA is TGTGCCACCAGTCTACGCGGGGTTGGTCCTTCGCTCTCTGGAAACACCATATATTTT. Its translation is CATSLRGVGPSLSGNTIYF.

The chain recombines TRBV19 with TRBJ2-1; a possible D gene is TRBD2 (6 bases). Looked up from germline, CDR1 is LNHDA and CDR2 is SQIVND (reference sequence). This CDR3 is built from 16 residues. Trimming removed 3 bases from V and 0 bases from J, with 12 bases in between. The CDR3 region has the DNA TGTGCCAGTAGTATCGTCGGGGACTTCTCCTACAATGAGCAGTTCTTC. Its protein product is CASSIVGDFSYNEQFF.

CDR3: CATSDLQGASEADTQYF. The CDR3 region has the DNA TGTGCCACCAGTGATCTCCAAGGGGCCTCTGAAGCAGATACGCAGTATTTT. The rearrangement uses TRBV24-1 and TRBJ2-3; D might be TRBD1 (5 bases). The germline gives CDR1 KGHDR, CDR2 SFDVKD. V was trimmed by 3 bases and J by 4 bases, leaving 19 bases between them. The CDR3 sequence is 17 residues long.

V gene TRBV4-3 combines with J gene TRBJ2-5, with D tentatively TRBD2 (6 bases). This CDR3 has 16 residues. Germline loops: CDR1 LGHNA, CDR2 YSLEER. Trimming shortened V by 2 bases and J by 4 bases, and 17 bases separated the two germline ends. Here the CDR3 reads CASSQRAGRRGETQYF. The CDR3 DNA is TGCGCCAGCAGCCAACGGGCGGGTCGGAGGGGAGAGACCCAGTACTTC.

The chain couples TRBV28 to TRBJ1-4; D call uncertain. The CDR3 has 10 residues. Trimming took 8 bases from V and 8 from J, leaving 6 bases between them. Germline CDR1 MDHEN, CDR2 SYDVKM. The CDR3 DNA is TGTGCCAGCCCAGCCGAAAAACTGTTTTTT. Translated: CASPAEKLFF.

In its sample, this clonotype was seen a few times. The V gene is TRBV29-1, the J gene TRBJ2-5; tentatively, D is TRBD2 (6 bases). CDR1 is SQVTM and CDR2 is ANQGSEA in the germline V gene. Trimming pared 0 bases from V and 1 base from J, leaving 15 bases between. This CDR3 contains 16 residues. The CDR3 coding sequence is TGCAGCGTTGAAGACTCGGGACTCCCGTCCCAAGAGACCCAGTACTTC. Amino acid sequence: CSVEDSGLPSQETQYF.

J is TRBJ2-7 and V is TRBV20-1; D is possibly TRBD2 (6 bases). There are 15 residues in the CDR3. V was trimmed by 4 bases and J by 2 bases, leaving 18 bases between them. Germline V gives CDR1 DFQATT, CDR2 SNEGSKA (reference sequence). DNA of the CDR3: TGCAGTGCTAATCCGGGACTCGCGCCAACCTACGAGCAGTACTTC. This gives the protein CSANPGLAPTYEQYF.

This clonotype appeared a few times. The chain joins TRBV12-3 or TRBV12-4 to TRBJ2-7; TRBD1 matches at 7 bases. The CDR3 length is 15 residues. Trimming at V came to 5 bases and at J to 1 base, leaving 8 bases not matched to a gene. The CDR3 sequence: CASSRDSTVSYEQYF. In DNA form, the CDR3 reads TGTGCCAGCAGTAGGGACAGCACCGTTTCCTACGAGCAGTACTTC.